Each of the 10 T cell receptor beta chains below was sequenced from the same sample in a study of T cell changes during pregnancy in multiple sclerosis. Sequencing used immunoSEQ multiplex PCR; TCRdb keeps in-frame clones, though not all of them. The table lists 80,000 or so clones, around 94% of them singletons. This material consisted of peripheral blood, taken in the second trimester of pregnancy. These receptors were collected from a female donor in good health, enrolled as a control in a pregnancy study.

The rearrangement uses TRBV27 and TRBJ1-2, with TRBD1 as a possible D gene (5 bases). The length of the CDR3 is 14 residues. The germline gives CDR1 MNHEY, CDR2 SMNVEV (reference sequence). V was clipped by 5 bases and J by 4 bases, with 14 bases between them. The CDR3 nucleotides are TGTGCCAGCAGTCCCATCGGGGGAGGCTATGGCTACACCTTC. Translated: CASSPIGGGYGYTF.

This clone was seen a handful of times. The CDR3 loop is CASSPDRVEKLFF. The CDR3 nucleotides are TGTGCCAGCAGCCCTGACAGGGTTGAAAAACTGTTTTTT. The J gene is TRBJ1-4, the V gene TRBV7-9, with 7 positions matching TRBD1. Unmatched junction bases numbered 4, after V lost 5 bases and J lost 7 bases. This CDR3 comprises 13 residues. Germline V CDR1 and CDR2: SEHNR, FQNEAQ (reference sequence).

The CDR3 region is CASSPPNRLAGGPDGYEQYF. The CDR3 DNA reads as TGTGCCAGCAGCCCACCGAATAGACTAGCGGGAGGGCCGGATGGTTACGAGCAGTACTTC. The V gene is TRBV9, the J gene TRBJ2-7; 14 bases fit TRBD2. The CDR3 has 20 amino acids. Germline CDR1 is SGDLS and CDR2 is YYNGEE. J was trimmed by 4 bases and V by 4 bases; bases with no gene match: 19.

CDR3 amino acids: CASSQVGLWSAQYF. The CDR3 DNA reads as TGCGCCAGCAGCCAAGTGGGACTTTGGAGTGCGCAGTATTTT. The chain recombines TRBV4-1 with TRBJ2-3; D perhaps matches TRBD2 (6 bases). The V end lost 1 base, the J end lost 10 bases, and 15 bases lay between the germline ends. In germline, CDR1 is MGHRA, CDR2 YSYEKL. This CDR3 region has 14 residues.

The chain has TRBV7-9 and TRBJ1-4; 8 bases match TRBD1. Germline V CDR1 and CDR2: SEHNR, FQNEAQ (reference sequence). The V segment lost 5 bases and the J segment 4 bases; nucleotides outside the gene matches: 3. This CDR3 is 14 amino acids long. The CDR3 DNA reads as TGTGCCAGCAGCCTGGACAGGGATAATGAAAAACTGTTTTTT. This sequence encodes CASSLDRDNEKLFF.

V gene TRBV7-2 combines with J gene TRBJ2-7; tentative D call: TRBD1 (5 bases). CDR1 is SGHTA, CDR2 FQGNSA, per germline. The CDR3 contains 16 residues. V lost 2 bases and J 0 bases, leaving 14 bases between the germline ends. CDR3 region: CASSLRQSFSSYEQYF. CDR3 coding DNA: TGTGCCAGCAGCTTACGACAGTCCTTTAGCTCCTACGAGCAGTACTTC.

V and J are TRBV9 and TRBJ1-3; D not resolved. V was shortened by 3 bases and J by 0 bases, with 7 bases between the two germline ends. Germline CDR1 reads SGDLS; CDR2 reads YYNGEE. The length of the CDR3 is 14 residues. The CDR3 bases are TGTGCCAGCAGCGGAGACTTCTCTGGAAACACCATATATTTT. This encodes CASSGDFSGNTIYF.

The V and J genes are TRBV28 and TRBJ2-7, with unresolved D. CDR1 MDHEN and CDR2 SYDVKM come from the germline V gene. The CDR3 runs to 14 residues. Deletions cut 2 bases from V and 2 bases from J, with 10 bases between. This chain's CDR3 is CASSLPQTTYEQYF. The CDR3 DNA follows: TGTGCCAGCAGTTTACCACAGACCACCTACGAGCAGTACTTC. The full variable domain, completed using reference TRBV28 and TRBJ2-7, is DVKVTQSSRYLVKRTGEKVFLECVQDMDHENMFWYRQDPGLGLRLIYFSYDVKMKEKGDIPEGYSVSREKKERFSLILESASTNQTSMYLCASSLPQTTYEQYFGPGTRLTVT.

This chain uses TRBV19 with TRBJ1-5; TRBD1 matches at 8 bases. Germline CDR1 and CDR2: LNHDA and SQIVND (reference sequence). This CDR3 region has 18 residues. The V and J ends lost 5 bases and 2 bases, in that order; junction bases with no gene match: 14. The CDR3 coding sequence is TGTGCCAGTAGTGGTTCGGGACAGGCAAACAGTGGCAATCAGCCCCAGCATTTT. The encoded protein is CASSGSGQANSGNQPQHF. Looking up the rest from reference TRBV19 and TRBJ1-5 gives the full variable domain: DGGITQSPKYLFRKEGQNVTLSCEQNLNHDAMYWYRQDPGQGLRLIYYSQIVNDFQKGDIAEGYSVSREKKESFPLTVTSAQKNPTAFYLCASSGSGQANSGNQPQHFGDGTRLSIL.

This sequence joins TRBV2 and TRBJ1-2; TRBD1 aligns across 7 bases. The germline CDR1 and CDR2 sequences are SNHLY and FYNNEI. The CDR3 is 13 residues long. The V segment lost 7 bases and the J segment 7 bases; nucleotides outside the gene matches: 9. The CDR3 DNA sequence: TGTGCCAGCACCCTAGAACAGGGGTCTGGCTACACCTTC. It yields the protein CASTLEQGSGYTF.